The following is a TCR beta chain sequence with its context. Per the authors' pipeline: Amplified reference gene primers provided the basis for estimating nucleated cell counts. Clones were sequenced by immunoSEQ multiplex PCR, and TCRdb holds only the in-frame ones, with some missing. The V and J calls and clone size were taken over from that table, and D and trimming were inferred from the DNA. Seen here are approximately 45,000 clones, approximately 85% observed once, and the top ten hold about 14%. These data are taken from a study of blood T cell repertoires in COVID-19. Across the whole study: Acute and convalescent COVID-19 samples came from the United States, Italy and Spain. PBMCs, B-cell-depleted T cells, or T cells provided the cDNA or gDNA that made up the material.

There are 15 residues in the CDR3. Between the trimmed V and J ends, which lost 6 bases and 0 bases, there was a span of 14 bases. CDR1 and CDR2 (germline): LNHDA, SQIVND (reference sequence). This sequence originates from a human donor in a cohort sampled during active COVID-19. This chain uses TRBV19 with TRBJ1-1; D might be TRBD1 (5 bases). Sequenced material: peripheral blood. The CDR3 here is CASRTQGGVNTEAFF. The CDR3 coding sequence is TGTGCCAGTAGAACCCAGGGAGGCGTGAACACTGAAGCTTTCTTT.